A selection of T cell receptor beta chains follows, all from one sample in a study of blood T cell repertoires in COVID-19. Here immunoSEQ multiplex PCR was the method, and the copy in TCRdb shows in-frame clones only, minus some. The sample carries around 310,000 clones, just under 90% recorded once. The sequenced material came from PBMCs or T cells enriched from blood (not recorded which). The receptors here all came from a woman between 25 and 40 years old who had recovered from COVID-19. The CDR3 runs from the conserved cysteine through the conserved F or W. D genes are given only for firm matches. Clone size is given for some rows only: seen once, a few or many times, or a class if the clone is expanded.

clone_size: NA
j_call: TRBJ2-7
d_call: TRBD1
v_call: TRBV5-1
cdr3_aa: CASSWGQGYEQYF
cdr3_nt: TGCGCCAGCAGCTGGGGACAGGGCTACGAGCAGTACTTC

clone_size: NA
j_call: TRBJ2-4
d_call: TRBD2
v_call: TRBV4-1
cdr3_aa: CASSQDYTSGREYF
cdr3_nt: TGCGCCAGCAGCCAAGATTATACTAGCGGGAGGGAGTACTTC

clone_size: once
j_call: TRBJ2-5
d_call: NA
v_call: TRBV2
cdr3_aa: CASMNPRVPETQYF
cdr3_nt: TGTGCCAGCATGAACCCCCGGGTCCCTGAGACCCAGTACTTC

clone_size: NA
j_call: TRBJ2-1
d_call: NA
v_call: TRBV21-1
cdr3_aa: CASSKRSGGRLAGYYNEQFF
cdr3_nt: TGTGCCAGCAGCAAAAGGTCGGGAGGCAGACTAGCGGGATATTACAATGAGCAGTTCTTC

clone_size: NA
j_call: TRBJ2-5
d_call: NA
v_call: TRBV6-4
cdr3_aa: CASSPGVRETQYF
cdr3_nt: TGTGCCAGCAGCCCAGGGGTGCGAGAGACCCAGTACTTC

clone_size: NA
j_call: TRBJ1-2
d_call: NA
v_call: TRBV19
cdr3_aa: CASSTGHTYGYTF
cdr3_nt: TGTGCCAGTAGCACGGGACACACCTATGGCTACACCTTC

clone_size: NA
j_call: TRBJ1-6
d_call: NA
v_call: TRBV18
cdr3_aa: CASSPPGSPLHF
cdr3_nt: TGTGCCAGCTCACCACCCGGGTCACCCCTCCACTTT

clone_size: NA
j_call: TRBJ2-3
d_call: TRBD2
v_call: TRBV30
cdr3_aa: CAFLAGGNTDTQYF
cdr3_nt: TGTGCCTTCTTAGCGGGAGGGAACACAGATACGCAGTATTTT

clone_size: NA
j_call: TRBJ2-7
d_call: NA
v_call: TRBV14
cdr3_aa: CASSYNSFSSYEQYF
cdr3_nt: TGTGCCAGCAGCTATAACAGTTTTTCCTCCTACGAGCAGTACTTC

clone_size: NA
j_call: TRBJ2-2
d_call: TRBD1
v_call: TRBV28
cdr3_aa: CASSPIPNRGRASNTGELFF
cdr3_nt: TGTGCCAGCAGTCCTATCCCAAACAGGGGCCGGGCTTCTAACACCGGGGAGCTGTTTTTT

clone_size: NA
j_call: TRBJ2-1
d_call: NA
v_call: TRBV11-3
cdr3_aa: CASSLNSAGLDEQFF
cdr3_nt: TGTGCCAGCAGCTTAAATAGCGCGGGACTGGATGAGCAGTTCTTC

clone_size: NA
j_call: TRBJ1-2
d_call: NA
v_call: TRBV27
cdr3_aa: CASSWHGRANYGYTF
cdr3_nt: TGTGCCAGCAGTTGGCATGGCAGGGCTAACTATGGCTACACCTTC

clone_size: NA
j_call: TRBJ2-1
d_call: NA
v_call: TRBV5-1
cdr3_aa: CASSRGTHNEQFF
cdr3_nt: TGCGCCAGCAGCCGGGGAACCCACAATGAGCAGTTCTTC